This T cell receptor (beta chain) was obtained from a study of blood T cells in healthy people across ages. Study-level points and caveats: Unsorted PBMC input precluded a conclusive naive versus antigen-experienced comparison.

Of note for this clonotype: Its specificity is not known.

Using a J-beta primer mix together with a sample-barcoded 5' primer, a second PCR was run for roughly 7 to 11 cycles. TCRdb used MiXCR to reprocess the 5' RACE reads, holding one entry per CDR3 protein. There are more than 650,000 distinct CDR3 sequences in the sample; roughly 53% occur only once, and 40% to 50% lies in the top ten. Sequencing was carried out using blood. This TCR came from a man older than 75 in good health.

The CDR3 spells CASSPRTGPLTYGYTF. In DNA, the CDR3 is TGTGCCAGCAGCCCACGGACAGGCCCTTTGACTTATGGCTACACCTTC. V gene TRBV13 combines with J gene TRBJ1-2; 7 nucleotides match TRBD1. The CDR3 covers 16 residues. The germline V gene encodes CDR1 PRHDT and CDR2 FYEKMQ (reference sequence). V was pared by 5 bases and J by 5 bases, with 14 bases of the junction left unmatched. Full variable domain (remainder filled in from reference TRBV13 and TRBJ1-2): AAGVIQSPRHLIKEKRETATLKCYPIPRHDTVYWYQQGPGQDPQFLISFYEKMQSDKGSIPDRFSAQQFSDYHSELNMSSLELGDSALYFCASSPRTGPLTYGYTFGSGTRLTVV.